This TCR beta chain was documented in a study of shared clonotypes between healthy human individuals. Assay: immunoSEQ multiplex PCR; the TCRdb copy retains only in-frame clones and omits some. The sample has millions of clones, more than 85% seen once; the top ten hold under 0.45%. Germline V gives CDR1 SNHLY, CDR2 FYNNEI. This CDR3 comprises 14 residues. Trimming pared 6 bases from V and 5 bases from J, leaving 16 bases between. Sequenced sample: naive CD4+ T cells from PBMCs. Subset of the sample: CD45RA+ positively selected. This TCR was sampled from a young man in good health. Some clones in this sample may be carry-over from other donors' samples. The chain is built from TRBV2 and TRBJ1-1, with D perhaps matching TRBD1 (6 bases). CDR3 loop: CASRNRAGRTEAFF. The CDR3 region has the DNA TGTGCCAGCAGAAACAGGGCGGGGAGAACTGAAGCTTTCTTT. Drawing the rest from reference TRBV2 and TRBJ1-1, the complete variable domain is EPEVTQTPSHQVTQMGQEVILRCVPISNHLYFYWYRQILGQKVEFLVSFYNNEISEKSEIFDDQFSVERPDGSNFTLKIRSTKLEDSAMYFCASRNRAGRTEAFFGQGTRLTVV.